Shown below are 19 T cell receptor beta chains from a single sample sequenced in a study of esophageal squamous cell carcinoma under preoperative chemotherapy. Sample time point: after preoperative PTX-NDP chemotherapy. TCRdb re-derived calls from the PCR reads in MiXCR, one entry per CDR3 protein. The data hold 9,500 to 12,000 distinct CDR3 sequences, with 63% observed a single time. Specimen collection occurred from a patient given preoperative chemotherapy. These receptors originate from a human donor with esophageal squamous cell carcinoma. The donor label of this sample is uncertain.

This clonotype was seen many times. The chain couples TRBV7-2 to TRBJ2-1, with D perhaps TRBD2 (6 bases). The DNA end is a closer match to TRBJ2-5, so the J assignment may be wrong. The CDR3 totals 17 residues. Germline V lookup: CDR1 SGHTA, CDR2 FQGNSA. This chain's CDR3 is CASSLGAGSLIQETQYF. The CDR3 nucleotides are TGTGCCAGCAGCTTAGGGGCCGGGAGTCTCATCCAAGAGACCCAGTACTTC.

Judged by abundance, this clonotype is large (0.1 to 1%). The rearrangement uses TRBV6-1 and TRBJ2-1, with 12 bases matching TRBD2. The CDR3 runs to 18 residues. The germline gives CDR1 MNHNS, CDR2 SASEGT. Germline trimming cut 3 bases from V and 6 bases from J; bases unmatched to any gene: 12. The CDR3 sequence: CASSDTLASGRVSNEQFF. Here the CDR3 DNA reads TGTGCCAGCAGTGACACCCTTGCTAGCGGGAGGGTCTCCAATGAGCAGTTCTTC.

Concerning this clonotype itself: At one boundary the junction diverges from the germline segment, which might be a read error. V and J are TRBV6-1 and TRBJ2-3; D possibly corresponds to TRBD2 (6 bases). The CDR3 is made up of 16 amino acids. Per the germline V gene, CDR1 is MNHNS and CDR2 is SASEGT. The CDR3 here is CASSELGGCDTNTQYF. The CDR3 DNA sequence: TGTGCCAGCAGTGAATTGGGGGGATGCGACACAAATACGCAGTATTTT.

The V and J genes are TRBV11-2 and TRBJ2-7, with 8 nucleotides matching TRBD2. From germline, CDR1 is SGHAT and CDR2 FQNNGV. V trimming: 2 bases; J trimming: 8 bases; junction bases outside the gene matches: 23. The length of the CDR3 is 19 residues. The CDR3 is CASSLFFGAGAVSYDKQYF. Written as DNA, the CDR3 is TGTGCCAGCAGCTTATTTTTCGGAGCGGGGGCTGTGAGCTACGATAAGCAGTACTTC.

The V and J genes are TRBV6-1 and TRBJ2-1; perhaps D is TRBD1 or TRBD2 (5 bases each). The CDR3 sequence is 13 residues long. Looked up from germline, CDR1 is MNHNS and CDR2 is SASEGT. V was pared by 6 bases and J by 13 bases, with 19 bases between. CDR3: CASSSRPQGTQFF. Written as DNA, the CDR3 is TGTGCCAGCAGCTCCCGACCCCAAGGGACCCAGTTCTTC.

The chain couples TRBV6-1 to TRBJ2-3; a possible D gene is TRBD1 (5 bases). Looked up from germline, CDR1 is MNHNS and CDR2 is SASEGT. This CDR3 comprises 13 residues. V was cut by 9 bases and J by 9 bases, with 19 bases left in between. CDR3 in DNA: TGTGCCAGGGGTGTTAGAGACAGAGACACGCAGTATTTT. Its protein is CARGVRDRDTQYF.

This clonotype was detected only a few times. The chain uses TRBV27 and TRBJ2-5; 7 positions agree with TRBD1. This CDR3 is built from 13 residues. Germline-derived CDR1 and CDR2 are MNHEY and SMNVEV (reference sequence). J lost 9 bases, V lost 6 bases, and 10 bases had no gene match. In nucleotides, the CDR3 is TGTGCCAGCAGGGATGCGACAGGGTTGTCCCAGTACTTC. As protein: CASRDATGLSQYF.

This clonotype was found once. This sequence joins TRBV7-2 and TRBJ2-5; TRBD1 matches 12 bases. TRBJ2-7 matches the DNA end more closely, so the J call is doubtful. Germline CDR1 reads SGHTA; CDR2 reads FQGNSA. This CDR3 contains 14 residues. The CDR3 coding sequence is TGTGCCAGCAGCTTCGGGACAGGGGGCCGCGAGCAGTACTTC. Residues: CASSFGTGGREQYF.

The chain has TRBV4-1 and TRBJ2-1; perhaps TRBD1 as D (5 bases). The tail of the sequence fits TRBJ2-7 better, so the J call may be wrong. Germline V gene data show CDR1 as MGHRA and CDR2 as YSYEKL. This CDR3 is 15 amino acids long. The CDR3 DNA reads TGCGCCAGCAGCCAAGTCGCAGGGCGGACGGACGAGCAGTACTTC. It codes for CASSQVAGRTDEQYF.

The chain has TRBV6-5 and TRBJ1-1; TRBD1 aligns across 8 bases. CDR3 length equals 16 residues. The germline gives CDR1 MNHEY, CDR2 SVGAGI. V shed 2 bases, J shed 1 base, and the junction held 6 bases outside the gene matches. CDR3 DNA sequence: TGTGCCAGCAGTTACCGGGCCGGGACAGGGAACACTGAAGCTTTCTTT. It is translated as CASSYRAGTGNTEAFF.

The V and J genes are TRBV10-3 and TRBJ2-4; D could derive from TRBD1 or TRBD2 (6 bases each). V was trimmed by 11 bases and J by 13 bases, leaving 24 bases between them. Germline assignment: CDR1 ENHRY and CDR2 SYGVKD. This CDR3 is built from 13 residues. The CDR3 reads CAWGVRDKDTQYF. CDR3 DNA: TGTGCCTGGGGGGTGAGGGACAAAGACACGCAGTACTTC.

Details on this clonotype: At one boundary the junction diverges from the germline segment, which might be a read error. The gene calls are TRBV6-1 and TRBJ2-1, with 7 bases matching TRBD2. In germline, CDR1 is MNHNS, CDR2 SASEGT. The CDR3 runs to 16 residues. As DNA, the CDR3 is TGTGCCAGCCGTGAATTGGGGGGGTGCGCCAAAGACACGCAGTATTTC. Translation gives CASRELGGCAKDTQYF.

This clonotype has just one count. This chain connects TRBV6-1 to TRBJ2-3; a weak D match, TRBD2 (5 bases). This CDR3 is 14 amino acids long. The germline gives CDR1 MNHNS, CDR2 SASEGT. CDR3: CAGRGSLGTETQYF. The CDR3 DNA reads TGTGCGGGCAGAGGGAGCCTAGGCACAGAGACCCAGTATTTT.

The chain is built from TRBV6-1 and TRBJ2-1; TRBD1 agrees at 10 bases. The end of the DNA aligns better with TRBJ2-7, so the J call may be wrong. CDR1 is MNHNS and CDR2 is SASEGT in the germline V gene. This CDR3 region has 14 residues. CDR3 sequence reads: CASRWTGGAYEQYF. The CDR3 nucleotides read TGTGCCAGCAGGTGGACAGGGGGAGCCTACGAGCAGTACTTC.

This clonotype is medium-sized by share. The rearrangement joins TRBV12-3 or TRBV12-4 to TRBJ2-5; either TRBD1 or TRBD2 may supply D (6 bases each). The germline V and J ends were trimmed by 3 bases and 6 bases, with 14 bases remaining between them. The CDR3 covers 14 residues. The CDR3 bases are TGTGCCAGCAGTTTTGGAGGGGGTGGGCAGACCCAGTACTTC. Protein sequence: CASSFGGGGQTQYF.

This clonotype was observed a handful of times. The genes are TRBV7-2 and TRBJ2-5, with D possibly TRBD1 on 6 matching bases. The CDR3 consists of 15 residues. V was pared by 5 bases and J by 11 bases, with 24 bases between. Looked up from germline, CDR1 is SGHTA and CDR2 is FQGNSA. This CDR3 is CASSAGDTAYNEQYF. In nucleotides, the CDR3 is TGTGCCAGCAGCGCCGGGGACACGGCCTACAATGAGCAGTACTTC.

This CDR3 is CASSRTSGSSRETQYF. The CDR3 nucleotides read TGTGCCAGCAGCCGGACTAGCGGGAGCTCCCGAGAGACCCAGTACTTC. The chain employs TRBV11-2 and TRBJ2-7, with 13 positions matching TRBD2. The J call is uncertain, as TRBJ2-5 better fits the DNA end. Germline V gives CDR1 SGHAT, CDR2 FQNNGV. The CDR3 contains 16 residues.

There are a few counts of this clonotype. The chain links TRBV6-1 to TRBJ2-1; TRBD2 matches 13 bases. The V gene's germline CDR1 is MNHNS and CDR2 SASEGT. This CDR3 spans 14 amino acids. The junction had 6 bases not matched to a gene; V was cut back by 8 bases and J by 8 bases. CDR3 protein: CASGTSGGADEQFF. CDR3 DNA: TGTGCCAGCGGAACTAGCGGGGGGGCTGATGAGCAGTTCTTC.

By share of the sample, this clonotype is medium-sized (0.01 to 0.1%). CDR3 sequence reads: CASSFRDPASYNEQFF. In DNA form, the CDR3 reads TGTGCCAGCAGTTTCCGTGACCCTGCATCCTACAATGAGCAGTTCTTC. The V and J genes are TRBV6-5 and TRBJ2-1; no reliable D call. The CDR3 has 16 amino acids. Germline-derived CDR1 and CDR2 are MNHEY and SVGAGI. Trimming cost V 4 bases and J 1 base, with 14 bases left between them.